Sequencing of this T cell receptor beta chain was carried out in a study of human T cells and chemical hapten exposure. This clonotype was found many times. Regarding time point: patch test 2, 6 weeks after DPC sensitization. The treatment here: therapeutic diphenylcyclopropenone sensitization with weekly scalp DPC. Alopecia patients between 18 and 70 years old and suitable for DPC were used as donors. Sequencing started from total RNA isolated from unfractionated whole blood. The CDR3 runs 15 residues. Per germline, CDR1 SEHNR and CDR2 FQNEAQ (reference sequence). The ends lost 1 base at V and 10 bases at J; junction bases unmatched: 9. TCRdb fed the RACE reads into MiXCR, producing one record per CDR3 protein. Found here are about 80,000 distinct CDR3 sequences, roughly 10% of them singletons; the top ten hold over 2%.

The receptor's source is a young woman with alopecia areata. Some clones in this sample may be carry-over from other donors' samples. The chain combines TRBV7-9 with TRBJ2-1; TRBD1 matches 8 bases. The sample here was whole blood, taken in connection with sensitization to the hapten diphenylcyclopropenone (DPC). CDR3 DNA sequence: TGTGCCAGCAGCTTAGGAGCCTTGACAGGGGAGGAGCAGTTCTTC. It is translated as CASSLGALTGEEQFF. Looking up the rest from reference TRBV7-9 and TRBJ2-1 gives the full variable domain: DTGVSQNPRHKITKRGQNVTFRCDPISEHNRLYWYRQTLGQGPEFLTYFQNEAQLEKSRLLSDRFSAERPKGSFSTLEIQRTEQGDSAMYLCASSLGALTGEEQFFGPGTRLTVL.